The 10 T cell receptor beta chains below come from one sample, sequenced in a study of cytomegalovirus exposure and HLA in healthy donors. The PCR ran on 60 Vbeta and 13 Jbeta primers. TCRdb keeps only in-frame clones here, not all; method: immunoSEQ multiplex PCR. In the table there are about 73,000 clones, 65% to 85% of which are singletons. The sequenced sample consisted of PBMCs. These receptors were obtained from a man between 65 and 85 years old in good health and CMV-seronegative.

The J gene is TRBJ1-6, the V gene TRBV11-2; D might be TRBD1 (6 bases). Germline V lookup: CDR1 SGHAT, CDR2 FQNNGV. The CDR3 is 15 amino acids. The ends were cut back, 5 bases at V and 8 bases at J, with 16 bases in the middle. CDR3 sequence: CASSVLTGGDSPLHF. CDR3 DNA: TGTGCCAGCAGCGTACTGACAGGTGGGGATTCACCCCTCCACTTT.

The rearrangement uses TRBV28 and TRBJ1-4; no clear D. Germline CDR1 reads MDHEN; CDR2 reads SYDVKM. The CDR3 is 13 amino acids. V lost 5 bases to trimming and J lost 7 bases, with 11 bases between them. CDR3 region: CASSGGGSEKLFF. The CDR3 nucleotides are TGTGCCAGCAGTGGCGGAGGAAGTGAAAAACTGTTTTTT.

The V and J genes are TRBV2 and TRBJ2-3; a weak D match, TRBD1 (6 bases). Trimming stripped 8 bases from V and 3 bases from J, with 12 bases between. CDR3 size: 13 residues. The germline CDR1 and CDR2 sequences are SNHLY and FYNNEI. The chain's CDR3 is CASLQDRTDTQYF. The DNA of the CDR3 is TGTGCCAGCCTACAGGACAGAACAGATACGCAGTATTTT.

The chain has TRBV4-3 and TRBJ1-5, with 7 bases fitting TRBD1. The CDR3 length is 15 residues. V was clipped by 0 bases and J by 1 base; unmatched bases: 0. Looked up from germline, CDR1 is LGHNA and CDR2 is YSLEER. The CDR3: CASSQETGSNQPQHF. CDR3 sequence (DNA): TGCGCCAGCAGCCAAGAGACAGGGAGCAATCAGCCCCAGCATTTT.

V usage is TRBV10-1 and J usage is TRBJ1-1, with D perhaps TRBD1 (6 bases). The CDR3 covers 15 residues. V was clipped by 3 bases and J by 4 bases, with 15 bases between them. CDR1 is WNHNN and CDR2 is SYGVQD in the germline V gene (reference sequence). Written as DNA, the CDR3 is TGCGCCAGCAGTGAAGGGACATCCTGGGGCACTGAAGCTTTCTTT. Translation gives CASSEGTSWGTEAFF.

This clone showed up just once. The V and J genes are TRBV9 and TRBJ1-5; 7 nucleotides align to TRBD1. Germline V lookup: CDR1 SGDLS, CDR2 YYNGEE. The CDR3 contains 17 residues. With V trimmed by 4 bases and J by 3 bases, 13 bases remained unmatched. The CDR3 is CASSTRGWTDINQPQHF. The CDR3 DNA reads TGTGCCAGCAGCACCAGGGGGTGGACAGACATCAATCAGCCCCAGCATTTT.

V and J are TRBV7-9 and TRBJ2-7, with 7 bases identical to TRBD1. Germline V gene data show CDR1 as SEHNR and CDR2 as FQNEAQ (reference sequence). J gave up 5 bases and V 4 bases, and 8 bases lay outside the gene matches. The CDR3 is 14 residues long. The CDR3 sequence: CASSWQTGFDEQYF. The CDR3 DNA follows: TGTGCCAGCAGCTGGCAGACAGGGTTCGACGAGCAGTACTTC.

The CDR3 sequence: CASSSINRSQGATLEQYF. CDR3 nucleotides: TGTGCCAGCAGCTCAATTAATAGGTCCCAGGGCGCAACTCTCGAGCAGTACTTC. The chain employs TRBV7-4 and TRBJ2-7, with D possibly being TRBD1 (5 bases). Trimming pared 4 bases from V and 6 bases from J, leaving 28 bases between. Per the germline V gene, CDR1 is SGHVT and CDR2 is SQSDAQ. The CDR3 is made up of 18 amino acids.

The chain couples TRBV11-2 to TRBJ1-2, with 8 bases that match TRBD1. Germline CDR1 SGHAT, CDR2 FQNNGV. V gave up 4 bases and J gave up 8 bases; unmatched junction bases: 3. The CDR3 contains 12 residues. The CDR3, as DNA: TGTGCCAGCAGCTGGACAGGGCCCGGCTACACCTTC. This codes for CASSWTGPGYTF.

The chain has TRBV7-8 and TRBJ2-6, with 10 bases identical to TRBD1. There are 19 residues in the CDR3. Germline V gives CDR1 SGHVS, CDR2 FQNEAQ. The V segment lost 4 bases and the J segment 1 base; nucleotides outside the gene matches: 10. The DNA for the CDR3 is TGTGCCAGCAGCTCCCTGGGACAGGGGTTCAGGTCTGGGGCCAACGTCCTGACTTTC. It encodes CASSSLGQGFRSGANVLTF.